Below are 21 T cell receptor beta chains sequenced from a single sample in a study of blood T cell repertoires in COVID-19. TCRdb's copy holds only in-frame clones and misses some; the assay was immunoSEQ multiplex PCR. The table includes 190,000 or so clones, around 82% detected once. The sequencing sample was made of peripheral blood. The receptors here all came from a woman aged 80 or over with acute or convalescent COVID-19.

The rearrangement uses TRBV2 and TRBJ1-5; 7 bases are shared with TRBD1. This CDR3 contains 15 residues. Trimming took 2 bases from V and 4 from J; bases not matched to a gene: 5. The germline gives CDR1 SNHLY, CDR2 FYNNEI. Written as DNA, the CDR3 is TGTGCCAGCAGTGAAACGTCAGGGGGGAATCAGCCCCAGCATTTT. Protein product: CASSETSGGNQPQHF.

This chain connects TRBV6-1 to TRBJ2-3; 12 bases are a match to TRBD2. This CDR3 spans 17 amino acids. V trimming: 4 bases; J trimming: 1 base; junction bases outside the gene matches: 6. Germline CDR1 reads MNHNS; CDR2 reads SASEGT. CDR3 protein: CASSASSGGGGTDTQYF. Here the CDR3 DNA reads TGTGCCAGCAGTGCTTCTAGCGGGGGGGGCGGCACAGATACGCAGTATTTT.

The DNA of the CDR3 is TGTGCCAGCTCACCACCCGGGACAGGGTGGAGTGAGCAGTTCTTC. Amino acids: CASSPPGTGWSEQFF. The chain joins TRBV18 to TRBJ2-1; 9 nucleotides agree with TRBD1. The CDR3 extends over 15 amino acids. The trim removed 0 bases at V and 9 bases at J, leaving 6 bases unmatched. CDR1 and CDR2 from the germline V gene are KGHSH and LQKENI.

The sample holds one count of this clone. V and J are TRBV5-6 and TRBJ1-6; tentatively, D is TRBD1 (5 bases). In germline, CDR1 is SGHDT, CDR2 YYEEEE. V lost 4 bases and J lost 6, with 11 bases in between. This CDR3 is 14 amino acids long. The CDR3 DNA reads as TGTGCCAGCAGCGCCCGGAGGGGTAATTCACCCCTCCACTTT. Protein: CASSARRGNSPLHF.

Ten or more counts support this clone. The chain recombines TRBV4-1 with TRBJ1-2; D unresolved. The germline V and J ends were trimmed by 2 bases and 0 bases, with 7 bases remaining between them. CDR1 MGHRA and CDR2 YSYEKL come from the germline V gene. The CDR3 extends over 14 amino acids. CDR3 in amino acids: CASSQTGANYGYTF. In DNA, the CDR3 is TGCGCCAGCAGCCAAACTGGAGCTAACTATGGCTACACCTTC.

V and J are TRBV4-1 and TRBJ2-7; perhaps TRBD2 as D (6 bases). Per the germline V gene, CDR1 is MGHRA and CDR2 is YSYEKL. The length of the CDR3 is 15 residues. V was cut by 4 bases and J by 2 bases, with 15 bases left in between. The CDR3 is CASSPLPSEAYEQYF. CDR3 DNA: TGCGCCAGCAGCCCCCTCCCTAGCGAGGCCTACGAGCAGTACTTC.

This rearrangement joins TRBV7-9 to TRBJ1-4; D is ambiguous. This CDR3 has 14 amino acids. Trimming removed 1 base from V and 6 bases from J, with 9 bases in between. From germline, CDR1 is SEHNR and CDR2 FQNEAQ (reference sequence). The CDR3 protein is CASSLGVLDEKLFF. CDR3 nucleotide sequence: TGTGCCAGCAGCTTAGGTGTCCTTGATGAAAAACTGTTTTTT.

The gene calls are TRBV19 and TRBJ1-2; TRBD1 might be the D (5 bases). CDR1 is LNHDA, CDR2 SQIVND, per germline (reference sequence). V was trimmed by 6 bases and J by 0 bases, leaving 14 bases between them. The CDR3 contains 15 residues. In nucleotides, the CDR3 is TGTGCCAGTAGCCAGGGAGGGGCTTCTAACTATGGCTACACCTTC. Residues: CASSQGGASNYGYTF.

V gene TRBV25-1 combines with J gene TRBJ1-4; TRBD1 matches 8 bases. This CDR3 has 14 residues. J gave up 5 bases and V 6 bases, and 5 bases lay outside the gene matches. The germline CDR1 and CDR2 sequences are MGHDK and SYGVNS. As DNA, the CDR3 is TGTGCCAGCAGCAAAACAGGGGGGAATGAAAAACTGTTTTTT. It specifies CASSKTGGNEKLFF.

V usage is TRBV10-3 and J usage is TRBJ1-1; D perhaps matches TRBD1 (5 bases). V lost 2 bases to trimming and J lost 0 bases, with 10 bases between them. The germline gives CDR1 ENHRY, CDR2 SYGVKD. The CDR3 is made up of 15 amino acids. The CDR3 is CAISEEPGMNTEAFF. CDR3 bases: TGTGCCATCAGTGAGGAGCCAGGGATGAACACTGAAGCTTTCTTT.

This chain uses TRBV27 with TRBJ1-2; 8 nucleotides agree with TRBD1. CDR1 is MNHEY and CDR2 is SMNVEV in the germline V gene (reference sequence). CDR3 length: 15 amino acids. Trimming took 5 bases from V and 4 from J; bases not matched to a gene: 9. The DNA for the CDR3 is TGTGCCAGCAGTCCCAGGACAGGGAATACCTATGGCTACACCTTC. This encodes CASSPRTGNTYGYTF.

This clone was seen more than once but under ten times. CDR3 in amino acids: CASSSRNTEAFF. CDR3 in DNA: TGTGCCAGCAGCTCGAGGAACACTGAAGCTTTCTTT. J is TRBJ1-1 and V is TRBV7-2; D gene ambiguous. Trimming stripped 4 bases from V and 1 base from J, with 4 bases between. The CDR3 has 12 residues. Per the germline V gene, CDR1 is SGHTA and CDR2 is FQGNSA.

The CDR3 DNA reads TGTGCCACCAGCACTAACAGGCAAACTAATGAAAAACTGTTTTTT. As protein: CATSTNRQTNEKLFF. The V call is TRBV15, the J call TRBJ1-4; TRBD1 might be the D (5 bases). Germline V gives CDR1 LNHNV, CDR2 YYDKDF (reference sequence). This CDR3 contains 15 residues. Trimming removed 4 bases from V and 1 base from J, with 10 bases in between.

This chain links TRBV7-2 with TRBJ1-3; 8 positions agree with TRBD1. The germline V gene has CDR1 SGHTA and CDR2 FQGNSA. V was pared by 1 base and J by 5 bases, with 7 bases of the junction left unmatched. This CDR3 is built from 16 residues. CDR3: CASSLGGQGNRNTIYF. In DNA form, the CDR3 reads TGTGCCAGCAGCTTAGGTGGACAGGGTAATAGAAACACCATATATTTT.

This rearrangement joins TRBV2 to TRBJ1-4; D gene ambiguous. V was shortened by 5 bases and J by 0 bases, with 7 bases between the two germline ends. The CDR3 is made up of 14 amino acids. CDR1 is SNHLY, CDR2 FYNNEI, per germline. CDR3 bases: TGTGCCAGCAGTAGACTGTCAACTAATGAAAAACTGTTTTTT. Its protein is CASSRLSTNEKLFF.

DNA for the CDR3: TGTGCCAGCAGCCCTTCCTTGGCGGGAGGTGGAGAGACCCAGTACTTC. Its translation is CASSPSLAGGGETQYF. V is TRBV11-2 and J is TRBJ2-5, with 8 bases identical to TRBD2. The CDR3 has 16 residues. V trimming: 5 bases; J trimming: 4 bases; junction bases outside the gene matches: 12. The germline gives CDR1 SGHAT, CDR2 FQNNGV.

This rearrangement joins TRBV24-1 to TRBJ2-1; D not certain. The CDR3 is 14 amino acids. Trimming removed 4 bases from V and 0 bases from J, with 6 bases in between. CDR1 is KGHDR and CDR2 is SFDVKD in the germline V gene. CDR3 region: CATSELGSYNEQFF. CDR3 bases: TGTGCCACCAGTGAGCTCGGCTCCTACAATGAGCAGTTCTTC.

Points on this clone: This specimen includes other DNA sequences encoding the same CDR3. The chain's CDR3 is CASRWSGGTDTQYF. The CDR3 nucleotides read TGCGCCAGCAGATGGAGTGGAGGCACAGATACGCAGTATTTT. The gene calls are TRBV5-1 and TRBJ2-3; D gene unclear. The CDR3 runs 14 residues. Germline V gene lookup returns CDR1 SGHRS and CDR2 YFSETQ. V lost 5 bases and J 1 base, leaving 11 bases between the germline ends. Looking up the rest from reference TRBV5-1 and TRBJ2-3 gives the full variable domain: KAGVTQTPRYLIKTRGQQVTLSCSPISGHRSVSWYQQTPGQGLQFLFEYFSETQRNKGNFPGRFSGRQFSNSRSEMNVSTLELGDSALYLCASRWSGGTDTQYFGPGTRLTVL.

The chain joins TRBV14 to TRBJ2-2, with no clear D. Trimming removed 4 bases at V and 4 bases at J, with 16 bases between. The germline gives CDR1 SGHDN, CDR2 FVKESK. The CDR3 totals 16 residues. The CDR3 region is CASSRGTAPLTGELFF. Here the CDR3 DNA reads TGTGCCAGCAGCCGAGGCACCGCGCCTCTCACCGGGGAGCTGTTTTTT.

The V and J genes are TRBV4-3 and TRBJ1-2, with no clear D. The CDR3 spans 14 residues. Trimming removed 4 bases from V and 4 bases from J, with 13 bases in between. CDR1 and CDR2 from the germline V gene are LGHNA and YSLEER. The CDR3 region has the DNA TGCGCCAGCAGCCCCACCTCAGGATCCTATGGCTACACCTTC. Its protein product is CASSPTSGSYGYTF.

The chain combines TRBV6-5 with TRBJ2-3; D remains unclear. V was shortened by 1 base and J by 1 base, with 6 bases between the two germline ends. Germline V gene lookup returns CDR1 MNHEY and CDR2 SVGAGI. The CDR3 loop spans 14 amino acids. The DNA of the CDR3 is TGTGCCAGCAGTTACTACCGGGGCACAGATACGCAGTATTTT. Translating it yields CASSYYRGTDTQYF.